One and the same sample provided the 10 T cell receptor beta chains below, sequenced in a study of T cells in Graves' hyperthyroidism and ophthalmopathy. TCR beta CDR3 sequences were amplified from RNA transcripts. HTBI primers were the set used in a first-round RT-PCR of the TCR CDR3. TCRdb fed the multiplex PCR reads into MiXCR, producing one record per CDR3 protein. The profile shows about 560,000 distinct CDR3 sequences, 16% of them singletons. What was sequenced was blood. Every receptor here comes from a woman under 30 with Graves' hyperthyroidism.

This clonotype was counted between two and nine times. The chain carries TRBV6-2 or TRBV6-3 and TRBJ2-1, with 13 bases fitting TRBD2. CDR1 MNHEY and CDR2 SVGEGT come from the germline V gene. This CDR3 spans 21 amino acids. Trimming took 4 bases from V and 0 from J; bases not matched to a gene: 15. CDR3 in DNA: TGTGCCAGCAGTTCGATGGGACTAGCGGGACTCCACACCGACTCCTACAATGAGCAGTTCTTC. Its protein product is CASSSMGLAGLHTDSYNEQFF.

The chain carries TRBV28 and TRBJ2-4; D remains unclear. CDR1 MDHEN and CDR2 SYDVKM come from the germline V gene. The CDR3 covers 15 residues. The V and J ends lost 2 bases and 0 bases respectively, with 8 bases between them. The CDR3 reads CASSLVPLAKNIQYF. The CDR3 DNA sequence: TGTGCCAGCAGTTTAGTACCCTTAGCCAAAAACATTCAGTACTTC.

The chain combines TRBV3-1 with TRBJ2-5; D not certain. Germline V CDR1 and CDR2: LGHDT, YNNKEL (reference sequence). CDR3 length: 16 residues. Trimming removed 4 bases at V and 0 bases at J, with 15 bases between. The CDR3 DNA reads as TGTGCCAGCAGCCGCCCGGGCGGCTGGTACCAAGAGACCCAGTACTTC. Protein product: CASSRPGGWYQETQYF.

On this clonotype itself: A much larger clone differs by one base, so this may be a read error. The chain couples TRBV7-2 to TRBJ2-5; 8 nucleotides line up with TRBD2. The germline CDR1 and CDR2 sequences are SGHTA and FQGNSA. This CDR3 spans 16 amino acids. J lost 3 bases, V lost 5 bases, and 11 bases had no gene match. The CDR3 loop is CASSGGGPAGEETQYF. The CDR3 coding sequence is TGTGCCAGCAGCGGGGGGGGGCCAGCGGGGGAAGAGACCCAGTACTTC.

The table lists this clonotype with many counts. V gene TRBV7-9 combines with J gene TRBJ2-3; D is undetermined. V gave up 5 bases and J gave up 3 bases, with 18 bases separating them. The length of the CDR3 is 16 residues. CDR1 is SEHNR, CDR2 FQNEAQ, per germline (reference sequence). The DNA of the CDR3 is TGTGCCAGCAGCACAAGGGCCATATCCCAGACAGATACGCAGTATTTT. This encodes CASSTRAISQTDTQYF. The variable domain in full, with the rest retrieved from reference TRBV7-9 and TRBJ2-3, is DTGVSQNPRHKITKRGQNVTFRCDPISEHNRLYWYRQTLGQGPEFLTYFQNEAQLEKSRLLSDRFSAERPKGSFSTLEIQRTEQGDSAMYLCASSTRAISQTDTQYFGPGTRLTVL.

This clonotype was recorded many times. The chain links TRBV10-3 to TRBJ2-3, with 11 bases aligning to TRBD2. Germline V gives CDR1 ENHRY, CDR2 SYGVKD. The CDR3 is 14 residues long. The junction had 5 bases not matched to a gene; V was cut back by 6 bases and J by 6 bases. The CDR3 protein is CAIRKTSGKDTQYF. CDR3 nucleotide sequence: TGTGCCATCAGAAAGACTAGCGGGAAGGATACGCAGTATTTT.

This clonotype was counted a few times. The chain recombines TRBV4-1 with TRBJ1-6, with D perhaps TRBD1 (5 bases). The CDR3 has 15 amino acids. Germline CDR1 is MGHRA and CDR2 is YSYEKL. Trimming took off 2 bases at V and 8 bases at J, with 13 bases between the two ends. The CDR3 protein is CASSQPREGHSPLHF. The DNA of the CDR3 is TGCGCCAGCAGCCAACCCAGGGAGGGGCATTCACCCCTCCACTTT.

This clonotype was counted ten times or more. The chain carries TRBV20-1 and TRBJ1-1; 8 bases agree with TRBD1. Trimming removed 3 bases from V and 1 base from J; junction bases left unmatched: 4. Germline V gene data show CDR1 as DFQATT and CDR2 as SNEGSKA (reference sequence). The CDR3 length is 14 residues. CDR3 region: CSASGQGGNTEAFF. CDR3 coding DNA: TGCAGTGCTAGCGGACAGGGCGGGAACACTGAAGCTTTCTTT.

This clonotype appeared a few times. This chain connects TRBV10-1 to TRBJ1-5; 9 bases align to TRBD1. Germline CDR1 WNHNN, CDR2 SYGVQD (reference sequence). The trim removed 5 bases at V and 6 bases at J, leaving 5 bases unmatched. The CDR3 totals 14 residues. CDR3 amino acids: CASSPGTGSQPQHF. The CDR3 DNA sequence: TGCGCCAGCAGTCCCGGGACAGGGAGTCAGCCCCAGCATTTT.

This clonotype was picked up many times. The chain recombines TRBV13 with TRBJ2-1, with D maybe TRBD2 (6 bases). Trimming shortened V by 5 bases and J by 3 bases, and 14 bases separated the two germline ends. Germline CDR1 reads PRHDT; CDR2 reads FYEKMQ (reference sequence). The CDR3 consists of 15 residues. The CDR3 nucleotides read TGTGCCAGCAGCATGCGGGACGGATACTACAATGAGCAGTTCTTC. It translates to CASSMRDGYYNEQFF.